These T cell receptor beta chains were read from a single sample in a study of beta chain features in type 1 diabetes. Assay used: immunoSEQ multiplex PCR; TCRdb lists only in-frame clones, some missing. The table records 200,000 to 300,000 clones, roughly a tenth of them present only once. Sequencing input: naive CD4+ T cells from blood. The receptor source for this set is a man aged 25-45 years with type 1 diabetes. CDR3s include the opening cysteine and the closing phenylalanine or tryptophan. A D gene is named only where the DNA matches it firmly. Not all rows give a size; the values are once, few, many and, for expanded clones, a class.

size	V	J	D	CDR3	DNA
few	TRBV9	TRBJ2-7	NA	CASSTSPGWSDEQYF	TGTGCCAGCAGCACCTCCCCCGGGTGGAGCGATGAGCAGTACTTC
few	TRBV15	TRBJ2-1	NA	CATSRDTSEASYNEQFF	TGTGCCACCAGCAGGGACACTTCAGAGGCGTCCTACAATGAGCAGTTCTTC
few	TRBV29-1	TRBJ2-1	TRBD1	CSVVDRGLNEQFF	TGCAGCGTTGTTGACAGGGGATTAAATGAGCAGTTCTTC
NA	TRBV29-1	TRBJ2-3	NA	CSVDNTDTQYF	TGCAGCGTTGACAACACAGATACGCAGTATTTT
few	TRBV29-1	TRBJ1-2	TRBD1	CSVGTGGARLNYGYTF	TGCAGCGTTGGGACAGGGGGCGCGAGGTTGAACTATGGCTACACCTTC
NA	TRBV6-1	TRBJ2-3	NA	CASSIDRDTQYF	TGTGCCAGCAGTATCGACAGAGATACGCAGTATTTT
few	TRBV18	TRBJ2-1	TRBD2	CASSPTSGSYNEQFF	TGTGCCAGCTCACCGACTAGCGGTTCCTACAATGAGCAGTTCTTC
NA	TRBV15	TRBJ1-4	NA	CATSRVSEKLFF	TGTGCCACCAGCAGAGTTAGTGAAAAACTGTTTTTT
NA	TRBV6-5	TRBJ1-2	NA	CASSYSFDGLYGYTF	TGTGCCAGCAGTTACTCGTTCGACGGACTTTATGGCTACACCTTC
NA	TRBV6-6	TRBJ1-2	NA	CASSEWGVTYGYTF	TGTGCCAGCTCAGAGTGGGGGGTGACTTATGGCTACACCTTC
few	TRBV12-5	TRBJ1-5	TRBD1	CASGLPHTGGDQPQHF	TGTGCTAGTGGTTTGCCCCACACAGGGGGCGACCAGCCCCAGCATTTT
few	TRBV20-1	TRBJ1-1	NA	CSARGAVEAFF	TGCAGTGCTAGAGGGGCAGTTGAAGCTTTCTTT
NA	TRBV11-2	TRBJ2-3	TRBD2	CASSSGTSGLTDTQYF	TGTGCCAGCAGCTCTGGGACTAGCGGGCTGACAGATACGCAGTATTTT
once	TRBV18	TRBJ2-1	TRBD2	CASSPYSGGAHEQFF	TGTGCCAGCTCGCCGTATAGCGGGGGGGCCCATGAGCAGTTCTTC
NA	TRBV5-4	TRBJ2-1	TRBD2	CASSLGGGGYNEQFF	TGTGCCAGCAGCTTGGGTGGCGGGGGCTACAATGAGCAGTTCTTC
NA	TRBV30	TRBJ1-2	NA	CAREYNYGYTF	TGTGCCAGAGAGTATAACTATGGCTACACCTTC
NA	TRBV18	TRBJ2-1	TRBD2	CASSPGLDNEQFF	TGTGCCAGCTCACCCGGACTAGACAATGAGCAGTTCTTC
few	TRBV4-3	TRBJ1-1	NA	CASSHAGGDTEAFF	TGCGCCAGCAGCCACGCGGGGGGGGACACTGAAGCTTTCTTT
few	TRBV28	TRBJ1-1	NA	CASSKGGSHTEAFF	TGTGCCAGCAGCAAAGGGGGTTCTCACACTGAAGCTTTCTTT
NA	TRBV5-6	TRBJ2-5	NA	CASSLRGGAVPQETQYF	TGTGCCAGCAGCTTGCGAGGCGGGGCAGTACCCCAGGAGACCCAGTACTTC
NA	TRBV10-3	TRBJ1-6	NA	CAISESTYNSPLHF	TGTGCCATCAGTGAGAGCACCTATAATTCACCCCTCCACTTT
NA	TRBV7-2	TRBJ1-3	NA	CASSLEGGGGNTIYF	TGTGCCAGCAGCCTTGAGGGAGGAGGTGGAAACACCATATATTTT
NA	TRBV7-9	TRBJ2-7	NA	CASSLVGEEQYF	TGTGCCAGCAGCTTAGTTGGAGAGGAGCAGTACTTC
NA	TRBV19	TRBJ2-5	TRBD1	CASSIGDRGRGETQYF	TGTGCCAGTAGTATCGGGGACAGGGGGCGCGGGGAGACCCAGTACTTC
few	TRBV5-1	TRBJ2-3	TRBD2	CASSLDPSGGSTDTQYF	TGCGCCAGCAGCTTGGATCCTAGCGGGGGGAGCACAGATACGCAGTATTTT
NA	TRBV25-1	TRBJ1-2	NA	CASSPGHDNGYTF	TGTGCCAGCAGTCCCGGACACGACAACGGCTACACCTTC
NA	TRBV18	TRBJ1-1	NA	CASSMDGGNTEAFF	TGTGCCAGCTCCATGGACGGGGGAAACACTGAAGCTTTCTTT
NA	TRBV7-8	TRBJ2-1	NA	CASSPPQGYEQFF	TGTGCCAGCAGCCCCCCTCAGGGCTATGAGCAGTTCTTC
few	TRBV18	TRBJ1-2	NA	CASSPSQAAGYTF	TGTGCCAGCTCACCCAGCCAAGCGGCGGGCTACACCTTC
few	TRBV4-2	TRBJ2-3	TRBD2	CASSPGRTSGSDTQYF	TGTGCCAGCAGCCCTGGACGGACTAGCGGCTCAGATACGCAGTATTTT
few	TRBV19	TRBJ2-1	NA	CASSIKGLDEQFF	TGTGCCAGTAGTATAAAGGGACTGGATGAGCAGTTCTTC
NA	TRBV7-3	TRBJ1-1	TRBD1	CASSPSTGHTEAFF	TGTGCCAGCAGCCCGTCGACAGGGCACACTGAAGCTTTCTTT
NA	TRBV6-8	TRBJ2-7	TRBD1	CASSYPGTETYEQYF	TGTGCCAGCAGTTATCCCGGGACAGAGACCTACGAGCAGTACTTC
few	TRBV5-5	TRBJ2-5	TRBD1	CASSSGDRPETQYF	TGTGCCAGCAGCTCGGGGGACAGGCCAGAGACCCAGTACTTC
NA	TRBV9	TRBJ2-2	NA	CASSVTAGITGELFF	TGTGCCAGCAGCGTGACGGCAGGGATCACCGGGGAGCTGTTTTTT
few	TRBV29-1	TRBJ2-5	NA	CSVESVFGTQYF	TGCAGCGTTGAATCGGTGTTCGGGACCCAGTACTTC
few	TRBV5-1	TRBJ1-1	TRBD1	CASSTGQGNTEAFF	TGCGCCAGCAGCACGGGACAGGGAAACACTGAAGCTTTCTTT
NA	TRBV6-5	TRBJ2-7	NA	CASSYSGVGSYEQYF	TGTGCCAGCAGTTACTCAGGGGTAGGGTCCTACGAGCAGTACTTC
few	TRBV5-1	TRBJ2-3	NA	CASSLQRYRSSDTQYF	TGCGCCAGCAGCCTGCAGAGATACAGGTCCTCGGATACGCAGTATTTT
NA	TRBV5-1	TRBJ2-5	NA	CASSGEETQYF	TGCGCCAGCAGCGGAGAAGAGACCCAGTACTTC
few	TRBV5-1	TRBJ2-7	TRBD1	CASSQGGTGGSEQYF	TGCGCCAGCAGCCAGGGTGGGACAGGGGGATCCGAGCAGTACTTC
few	TRBV13	TRBJ1-5	NA	CASSLRRNQPQHF	TGTGCCAGCAGCTTAAGGAGGAATCAGCCCCAGCATTTT
NA	TRBV4-3	TRBJ1-1	TRBD1	CASSQDQRTGFNTAFF	TGCGCCAGCAGCCAAGATCAAAGGACAGGGTTTAATACGGCTTTCTTT
few	TRBV28	TRBJ1-5	TRBD1	CASSRGDRGNQPQHF	TGTGCCAGCAGCCGCGGGGACAGGGGGAATCAGCCCCAGCATTTT
few	TRBV29-1	TRBJ2-5	NA	CSVDRAETQYF	TGCAGCGTTGACAGGGCGGAGACCCAGTACTTC
few	TRBV27	TRBJ2-3	TRBD2	CASSYFSGGASDTQYF	TGTGCCAGCAGTTACTTTAGCGGGGGGGCCTCAGATACGCAGTATTTT
NA	TRBV11-2	TRBJ1-3	NA	CASSLGTASGNTIYF	TGTGCCAGCAGCTTAGGGACAGCCTCTGGAAACACCATATATTTT
NA	TRBV13	TRBJ1-5	NA	CASSPLGVADQPQHF	TGTGCCAGCAGCCCATTAGGCGTAGCGGACCAGCCCCAGCATTTT
few	TRBV6-1	TRBJ2-7	TRBD2	CASSERSSGDNEQYF	TGTGCCAGCAGTGAAAGGTCTAGCGGGGACAACGAGCAGTACTTC
NA	TRBV29-1	TRBJ2-7	TRBD1	CSGGTGYYEQYF	TGCAGCGGGGGGACAGGGTATTACGAGCAGTACTTC
NA	TRBV30	TRBJ1-4	NA	CAGPTGRAGGLFF	TGTGCCGGGCCTACAGGGCGGGCGGGAGGTCTGTTTTTT
NA	TRBV7-7	TRBJ1-4	NA	CASGWVRGPAGEKLFF	TGTGCTAGCGGATGGGTTCGTGGTCCGGCGGGTGAAAAACTGTTTTTT
few	TRBV7-2	TRBJ1-1	TRBD1	CASSFDRGGTEAFF	TGTGCCAGCAGCTTCGACAGGGGAGGCACTGAAGCTTTCTTT
NA	TRBV9	TRBJ2-4	TRBD2	CASSPRGEFGKNIQYF	TGTGCCAGCAGCCCTCGGGGGGAGTTCGGCAAAAACATTCAGTACTTC
NA	TRBV21-1	TRBJ2-3	NA	CARRALSDGGPDTQYF	TGTGCCAGGAGGGCGCTCTCGGACGGGGGGCCAGATACGCAGTATTTT
NA	TRBV19	TRBJ2-1	TRBD2	CASSIIRGGASEQFF	TGTGCCAGTAGTATCATTCGCGGGGGGGCCAGTGAGCAGTTCTTC
NA	TRBV5-1	TRBJ1-5	TRBD1	CASSWTGRAPQHF	TGCGCCAGCAGCTGGACAGGGAGGGCGCCCCAGCATTTT